This T cell receptor beta chain comes out of a study of blood T cell repertoires in COVID-19. Study-wide context: T cells, B-cell-depleted T cells, or PBMCs provided the cDNA or gDNA that served as material.

The V and J ends lost 5 bases and 7 bases, in that order; junction bases with no gene match: 4. The V gene's germline CDR1 is SGHTA and CDR2 FQGNSA. The CDR3 is made up of 13 amino acids. Recruits, aged about 18 to 100 years, lived in some 25 US areas. Cohort placement rested on clinical history that participants reported themselves. The protocol was immunoSEQ multiplex PCR, while the TCRdb copy is restricted to in-frame clones and leaves out a portion. The sample carries about 220,000 clones, 82% recorded once. The genes are TRBV7-2 and TRBJ1-5; 8 nucleotides match TRBD1. The source is a woman in her sixties who had recovered from COVID-19. Sequenced sample: PBMCs or T cells enriched from blood (not recorded which). CDR3 sequence: CASSDRGGQPQHF. The CDR3 DNA reads as TGTGCCAGCAGCGACAGGGGAGGCCAGCCCCAGCATTTT. Combining the CDR3 with reference TRBV7-2 and TRBJ1-5 gives the whole variable domain GAGVSQSPSNKVTEKGKDVELRCDPISGHTALYWYRQSLGQGLEFLIYFQGNSAPDKSGLPSDRFSAERTGGSVSTLTIQRTQQEDSAVYLCASSDRGGQPQHFGDGTRLSIL.